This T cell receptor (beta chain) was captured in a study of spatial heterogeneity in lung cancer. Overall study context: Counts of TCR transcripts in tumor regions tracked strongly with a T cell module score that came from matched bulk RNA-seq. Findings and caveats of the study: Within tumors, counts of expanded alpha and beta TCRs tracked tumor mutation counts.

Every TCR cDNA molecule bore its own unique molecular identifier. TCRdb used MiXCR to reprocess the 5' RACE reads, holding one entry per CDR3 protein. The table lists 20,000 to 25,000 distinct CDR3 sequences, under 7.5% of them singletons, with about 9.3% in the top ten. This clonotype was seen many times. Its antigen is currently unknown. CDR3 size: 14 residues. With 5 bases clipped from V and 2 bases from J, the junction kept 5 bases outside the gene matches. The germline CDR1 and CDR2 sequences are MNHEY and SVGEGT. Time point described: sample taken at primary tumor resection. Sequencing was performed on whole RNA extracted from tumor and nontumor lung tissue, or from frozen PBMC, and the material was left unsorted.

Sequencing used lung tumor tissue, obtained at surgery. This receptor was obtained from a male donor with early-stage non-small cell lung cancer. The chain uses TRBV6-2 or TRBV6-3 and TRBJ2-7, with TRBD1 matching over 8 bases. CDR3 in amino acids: CASSRTGTPYEQYF. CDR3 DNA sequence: TGTGCCAGCAGTCGGACAGGGACCCCCTACGAGCAGTACTTC.